This paragraph reports one TCR beta chain. There is no known antigen for this receptor. No base-level quality is on record; no much larger clone is a single base apart. To sequence the TCRbeta CDR3 region, genomic DNA was isolated from the sorted cells. TCRbeta CDR3 regions were sequenced using the immunoSEQ Assay. TCRdb limited this immuneACCESS table to in-frame rearrangements with V and J called. A share of clones is missing; checked studies link under half to unresolved V genes, and the rest is unexplained. The sample table shows around 100,000 clones, and around 94% are seen once. About 0.27% of the sample belongs to the ten largest clones. Patients with a history of autoimmune disease or receiving systemic immunosuppression were excluded from the trial. In every dose cohort, peripheral blood was drawn for TCR sequencing at baseline, cycle 4 day 1, and cycle 7 day 1. The samples were taken from a phase I, first-in-human, multicenter, open-label dose-escalation trial of ivuxolimab. Adults with locally advanced or metastatic head and neck squamous cell, hepatocellular, melanoma or renal cell carcinoma were enrolled in the trial. Before TCR sequencing, CD4+ T cells and CD8+ T cells were sorted from peripheral blood as separate populations.

The V end loses 3 bases and the J end loses 2 bases, and a stretch of 6 bases separates them. Based on the germline V gene, the CDR1 and CDR2 sequences are SGDLS and YYNGEE. The CDR3 spans 13 residues, from the cysteine through the phenylalanine. Left in the record is the CDR3 DNA by itself, 39 bases read in frame from the first base. These data come from a study of OX40 agonist ivuxolimab in advanced cancers. Background on the whole study: Ivuxolimab was an agonistic, fully human IgG2 monoclonal antibody directed against OX40 (CD134), a costimulatory receptor. Partial responses were achieved by three dose-escalation patients, of whom one had hepatocellular carcinoma and two had cutaneous melanoma. Among the 52 dose-escalation patients, around 19 had hepatocellular carcinoma, 15 or so melanoma, 9 renal cell carcinoma and 9 head and neck cancer. The paper reports the monotherapy dose-escalation portion (N of about 52 patients) of the phase I ivuxolimab trial. Intravenous ivuxolimab was administered to patients every 2 weeks at six dose levels: 0.01, 0.1, 0.3, 1.5, 3 and 10 mg/kg. Peripheral TCRbeta sequencing aimed to test whether ivuxolimab altered TCR sequence diversity and caused clonal T-cell expansion. The dose-escalation cohort was approximately 83% male with a mean age of approximately 59 years, ranging from roughly 23 to 79. Patients were allowed to have had prior anti-PD-1, anti-PD-L1 or anti-CTLA-4 therapy, and around two fifths of the dose-escalation patients had been treated with checkpoint inhibitors. Study-level results and caveats: After ivuxolimab, more expanded clones were found on average in CD8+ T cells than in CD4+ T cells. Antigen specificity was not determined for the clonally expanded peripheral T cells. At doses of 0.1 to 3.0 mg/kg, clonal expansion of both CD4+ and CD8+ blood T cells was observed from baseline to week 6. Low levels of normalized T-cell clonal expansion were also seen in some nonresponding patients. In the 0.1-3.0 mg/kg groups, partial responders were among the patients with the lowest normalized peripheral clonal expansion, particularly in CD8+ T cells.

The sequence is built from TRBV9 and TRBJ2-1; no D gene can be assigned with confidence. The clonotype originates from an adult with an advanced solid tumor such as melanoma, head and neck, liver or kidney cancer. Specimen: CD4+ or CD8+ T cells sorted from blood, collected in a trial of the OX40 agonist ivuxolimab. The CDR3 region reads CASSGDTYNEQFF. The nucleotide sequence reads as follows: TGTGCCAGCAGCGGTGACACCTACAATGAGCAGTTCTTC.